The 30 T cell receptor beta chains below all came from one sample that was sequenced in a study of circulating CD8 cells and anti-PD-1 response in melanoma. Each library started from approximately 14 ng of total RNA using the QIAseq Immune Repertoire TCR panel. Each CDR3 protein gets one entry after TCRdb re-called the reads with MiXCR. The sample consists of more than 300 distinct CDR3 sequences, 10% to 15% of them appearing once. Sorting of live CD3+CD8+TCRalphabeta+ cells by PD-1 and/or TIGIT gave four subsets. Sequencing used CD8+ T cells from PBMCs, obtained at baseline or after one month of anti-PD-1 therapy (not recorded which). The source is a human donor with melanoma.

This clonotype counts as medium-sized. This rearrangement joins TRBV4-1 to TRBJ2-3, with D uncertain. Trimming removed 0 bases from V and 0 bases from J, with 7 bases in between. Germline V CDR1 and CDR2: MGHRA, YSYEKL. This CDR3 spans 15 amino acids. CDR3 region: CASSQEGSSTDTQYF. The CDR3 region has the DNA TGCGCCAGCAGCCAAGAGGGGTCTAGCACAGATACGCAGTATTTT.

This sequence joins TRBV28 and TRBJ2-7; TRBD2 agrees at 11 bases. The CDR3 is made up of 16 amino acids. CDR1 and CDR2 from the germline V gene are MDHEN and SYDVKM. V lost 5 bases, J lost 5 bases, and 11 bases stayed unmatched. For the CDR3, the DNA is TGTGCCAGCAGTAGGACCGGGACTAGCGGAACCCACGAGCAGTACTTC. Translated, it gives CASSRTGTSGTHEQYF.

By sample fraction, this clonotype is medium-sized (0.01 to 0.1%). The V call is TRBV5-1, the J call TRBJ2-1; TRBD2 aligns across 12 bases. Trimming removed 7 bases from V and 3 bases from J; junction bases left unmatched: 5. There are 15 residues in the CDR3. CDR1 is SGHRS and CDR2 is YFSETQ in the germline V gene. This CDR3 reads CASQTTSGGYNEQFF. CDR3 nucleotide sequence: TGCGCCAGCCAGACGACTAGCGGGGGCTACAATGAGCAGTTCTTC. Filled out from reference TRBV5-1 and TRBJ2-1, the complete variable domain reads KAGVTQTPRYLIKTRGQQVTLSCSPISGHRSVSWYQQTPGQGLQFLFEYFSETQRNKGNFPGRFSGRQFSNSRSEMNVSTLELGDSALYLCASQTTSGGYNEQFFGPGTRLTVL.

By its share, this clonotype is large (0.1 to 1%). The genes are TRBV11-1 and TRBJ2-7; 9 positions match TRBD1. The germline V gene has CDR1 SGHAT and CDR2 FQDESV (reference sequence). The CDR3 sequence is 15 residues long. V trimming: 6 bases; J trimming: 6 bases; junction bases outside the gene matches: 12. Written as DNA, the CDR3 is TGTGCCAGCAGACCAACGGACAGGGGTATCGCCGAGCAGTACTTC. Its translation is CASRPTDRGIAEQYF.

This clonotype is termed medium-sized. This sequence joins TRBV4-1 and TRBJ2-7; D is uncertain. V lost 0 bases, J lost 6 bases, and 12 bases lay in between. CDR1 is MGHRA and CDR2 is YSYEKL in the germline V gene. This CDR3 has 14 residues. CDR3 in DNA: TGCGCCAGCAGCCAAGAAAGGAGCTCTGGCGAGCAGTACTTC. Its protein is CASSQERSSGEQYF.

The CDR3 here is CSAAVAGGLRWPDTQYF. As DNA, the CDR3 is TGCAGTGCTGCGGTAGCGGGGGGGCTACGCTGGCCAGATACGCAGTATTTT. The rearrangement links TRBV20-1 to TRBJ2-3, with TRBD2 identical over 11 bases. CDR3 length: 17 amino acids. Germline loops: CDR1 DFQATT, CDR2 SNEGSKA (reference sequence). V was pared by 5 bases and J by 4 bases, with 14 bases of the junction left unmatched.

This clonotype rates as large. The rearrangement uses TRBV28 and TRBJ1-1; D possibly corresponds to TRBD1 (5 bases). Germline CDR1 and CDR2: MDHEN and SYDVKM. V dropped 7 bases and J dropped 6 bases, with 18 bases sitting between them. The CDR3 spans 14 residues. DNA for the CDR3: TGTGCCAGCACGCTTCGGGGGTACTACCCTGAAGCTTTCTTT. It translates to CASTLRGYYPEAFF.

By frequency in the sample, this clonotype is medium-sized. The rearrangement links TRBV11-2 to TRBJ2-6; tentative D call: TRBD2 (6 bases). Germline CDR1 SGHAT, CDR2 FQNNGV. V dropped 1 base and J dropped 1 base, with 14 bases sitting between them. The CDR3 runs 18 residues. This CDR3 is CASSLAGGARSGANVLTF. CDR3 coding DNA: TGTGCCAGCAGCTTAGCGGGCGGGGCAAGATCTGGGGCCAACGTCCTGACTTTC.

This clonotype is judged medium-sized (0.01 to 0.1%). V is TRBV12-3 or TRBV12-4 and J is TRBJ2-1; 7 bases match TRBD1. The CDR3 totals 14 residues. V shed 7 bases, J shed 2 bases, and the junction held 5 bases outside the gene matches. As DNA, the CDR3 is TGTGCCAGCATTCGACAGGGACCCTACAATGAGCAGTTCTTC. Its protein is CASIRQGPYNEQFF.

This clonotype was observed a few times. The chain has TRBV19 and TRBJ2-7; D might be TRBD2 (6 bases). Trimming took 3 bases from V and 3 from J, leaving 12 bases between them. This CDR3 contains 14 residues. Germline CDR1 is LNHDA and CDR2 is SQIVND (reference sequence). This chain's CDR3 is CASSMRRGIYEQYF. DNA for the CDR3: TGTGCCAGTAGTATGAGACGGGGGATCTACGAGCAGTACTTC.

By frequency in the sample, this clonotype is medium-sized. This chain joins TRBV20-1 and TRBJ2-7; 8 bases agree with TRBD1. Trimming cost V 6 bases and J 0 bases; bases outside gene matches: 7. This CDR3 has 14 amino acids. Germline CDR1 is DFQATT and CDR2 is SNEGSKA (reference sequence). This CDR3 reads CSAPWTGHSYEQYF. The CDR3 DNA follows: TGCAGTGCCCCCTGGACAGGGCACTCCTACGAGCAGTACTTC.

V is TRBV28 and J is TRBJ2-3, with D possibly called TRBD1 or TRBD2 (5 bases each). The CDR3 is 15 residues long. Trimming left V 3 bases short and J 3 bases short, with 13 bases between. The germline V gene has CDR1 MDHEN and CDR2 SYDVKM. CDR3 coding DNA: TGTGCCAGCAGTTTTTCCGGGACGGGGACAGATACGCAGTATTTT. Amino acids: CASSFSGTGTDTQYF.

By proportion, this clonotype is medium-sized. V usage is TRBV28 and J usage is TRBJ1-1; D might be TRBD1 (6 bases). Between the trimmed V and J ends, which lost 10 bases and 1 base, there was a span of 22 bases. CDR1 is MDHEN and CDR2 is SYDVKM in the germline V gene. The CDR3 totals 16 residues. The DNA of the CDR3 is TGTGCCACCTCCCGGACAGTCCACTTCCAGAACACTGAAGCTTTCTTT. Translation: CATSRTVHFQNTEAFF.

This clonotype qualifies as large. The CDR3 nucleotides are TGTGCCAGCAGCCGGCTAGCGAAGGGCACAGATACGCAGTATTTT. It specifies CASSRLAKGTDTQYF. This chain connects TRBV7-3 to TRBJ2-3, with D perhaps TRBD2 (6 bases). The CDR3 sequence is 15 residues long. V lost 5 bases and J 1 base, leaving 13 bases between the germline ends. CDR1 SGHTA and CDR2 FQGTGA come from the germline V gene.

In this sample, this clonotype is large. The genes are TRBV29-1 and TRBJ2-7; D is uncertain. Germline V gene sequence: CDR1 SQVTM, CDR2 ANQGSEA. V was pared by 7 bases and J by 2 bases, with 9 bases between. The CDR3 is 11 amino acids. The CDR3 reads CSAWAAYEQYF. CDR3 DNA sequence: TGCAGCGCCTGGGCTGCCTACGAGCAGTACTTC.

This clonotype is large in the sample. The rearrangement links TRBV28 to TRBJ2-1; TRBD2 might be the D (6 bases). CDR1 and CDR2 (germline): MDHEN, SYDVKM. Trimming removed 11 bases at V and 5 bases at J, with 19 bases between. CDR3 size: 14 residues. The CDR3 region is CAASGVEGDNEQFF. Written as DNA, the CDR3 is TGTGCCGCTTCGGGGGTAGAAGGGGACAATGAGCAGTTCTTC.

By share of the sample, this clonotype is medium-sized (0.01 to 0.1%). This rearrangement joins TRBV12-3 or TRBV12-4 to TRBJ1-1; no reliable D call. V was clipped by 1 base and J by 8 bases, with 11 bases between them. The CDR3 consists of 13 residues. As DNA, the CDR3 is TGTGCCAGCAGTTTAGGCCCGCTATCAGAAGCTTTCTTT. The encoded protein is CASSLGPLSEAFF.

This clonotype is medium-sized. The gene calls are TRBV7-2 and TRBJ1-3, with D unclear. V was clipped by 8 bases and J by 4 bases, with 9 bases between them. The germline CDR1 and CDR2 sequences are SGHTA and FQGNSA. CDR3 size: 12 residues. The CDR3 region is CASGLRGNTIYF. For the CDR3, the DNA is TGTGCCAGCGGGCTCCGAGGAAACACCATATATTTT.

This clonotype was seen more than once but under ten times. The chain couples TRBV20-1 to TRBJ2-2; D gene ambiguous. Germline V lookup: CDR1 DFQATT, CDR2 SNEGSKA (reference sequence). Trimming removed 1 base from V and 5 bases from J, with 17 bases in between. The CDR3 has 16 residues. Here the CDR3 DNA reads TGCAGTGCTAGAGCCGATTATGGAGTAGGAACCGGGGAGCTGTTTTTT. This translates into CSARADYGVGTGELFF.

This clonotype is labeled large (0.1 to 1%). The J gene is TRBJ2-1, the V gene TRBV2; 8 nucleotides match TRBD2. The V and J ends lost 8 bases and 6 bases, in that order; junction bases with no gene match: 6. The germline V gene has CDR1 SNHLY and CDR2 FYNNEI. This CDR3 contains 13 residues. Written as DNA, the CDR3 is TGTGCCAGCCCGGGACTAGTGGCCAATGAGCAGTTCTTC. Protein: CASPGLVANEQFF.

In its sample, this clonotype is large. This sequence joins TRBV27 and TRBJ2-2, with unresolved D. Germline values: CDR1 MNHEY, CDR2 SMNVEV (reference sequence). V lost 3 bases to trimming and J lost 6 bases, with 8 bases between them. This CDR3 comprises 13 residues. The CDR3 coding sequence is TGTGCCAGCAGTTTCACATCGGCCGGGGAGCTGTTTTTT. This encodes CASSFTSAGELFF.

This clonotype is medium-sized within its sample. The gene calls are TRBV4-1 and TRBJ1-5, with TRBD1 matching 10 bases. V gave up 4 bases and J gave up 4 bases; unmatched junction bases: 10. Per germline, CDR1 MGHRA and CDR2 YSYEKL. This CDR3 is 17 amino acids long. The CDR3 here is CASSPSETGGLNQPQHF. The CDR3 DNA is TGCGCCAGCAGCCCCAGCGAGACAGGGGGCTTAAATCAGCCCCAGCATTTT.

This clonotype was counted only a few times. The V call is TRBV25-1, the J call TRBJ2-7; 8 positions agree with TRBD1. This CDR3 has 14 residues. V trimming: 2 bases; J trimming: 5 bases; junction bases outside the gene matches: 5. Looked up from germline, CDR1 is MGHDK and CDR2 is SYGVNS. CDR3 DNA: TGTGCCAGCAGTGAAACCCTGACAGGGGACGAGCAGTACTTC. This gives the protein CASSETLTGDEQYF.

This clonotype is categorized as medium-sized. This sequence joins TRBV28 and TRBJ2-7, with a weak D call TRBD1 (5 bases). The germline V and J ends were trimmed by 5 bases and 2 bases, with 13 bases remaining between them. Germline CDR1 MDHEN, CDR2 SYDVKM. The CDR3 is made up of 14 amino acids. The CDR3 spells CASSKQVWAYEQYF. The CDR3 DNA follows: TGTGCCAGCAGTAAACAGGTGTGGGCCTACGAGCAGTACTTC.

This clonotype appeared a single time. This chain uses TRBV2 with TRBJ2-7; D is perhaps TRBD2 (6 bases). V was clipped by 6 bases and J by 1 base, with 13 bases between them. The CDR3 is 14 amino acids. The germline V gene has CDR1 SNHLY and CDR2 FYNNEI. CDR3 nucleotides: TGTGCCAGCAGCTCTAGCGCCGCGTCCTACGAGCAGTACTTC. Its translation: CASSSSAASYEQYF.

The CDR3 spells CASSRLASNTDTQYF. The CDR3 nucleotides are TGTGCCAGCAGCCGACTAGCGTCTAACACAGATACGCAGTATTTT. The chain is built from TRBV7-3 and TRBJ2-3; 8 positions agree with TRBD2. This CDR3 contains 15 residues. Germline-derived CDR1 and CDR2 are SGHTA and FQGTGA. The V segment lost 5 bases and the J segment 2 bases; nucleotides outside the gene matches: 6.

A word on this clonotype: A far larger clone is a single base away, which makes a read error likely. The J gene is TRBJ1-5, the V gene TRBV27; 12 bases are a match to TRBD1. The J segment lost 6 bases and the V segment lost 8 bases, leaving 8 bases of the junction unmatched. Per germline, CDR1 MNHEY and CDR2 SMNVEV (reference sequence). The CDR3 covers 15 residues. CDR3 sequence: CASGEGTGGFQPQHF. The CDR3 nucleotides read TGTGCCAGCGGGGAAGGGACAGGGGGCTTTCAGCCCCAGCATTTT.

This clonotype is termed large. V usage is TRBV27 and J usage is TRBJ2-2; D ambiguous. CDR1 and CDR2 (germline): MNHEY, SMNVEV (reference sequence). Trimming left V 3 bases short and J 6 bases short, with 8 bases between. The CDR3 totals 13 residues. CDR3 bases: TGTGCCAGCAGTTTCACGACCGCCGGGGAGCTGTTTTTT. It yields the protein CASSFTTAGELFF.

This clonotype is classed as medium-sized. The chain recombines TRBV27 with TRBJ2-2; D perhaps matches TRBD2 (6 bases). Per germline, CDR1 MNHEY and CDR2 SMNVEV (reference sequence). The CDR3 spans 14 residues. Trimming left V 9 bases short and J 4 bases short, with 15 bases between. The CDR3 DNA follows: TGTGCCAGTGGGGCCACTAGCCGCACCGGGGAGCTGTTTTTT. Its protein is CASGATSRTGELFF.

This clonotype is medium-sized in the sample. This sequence joins TRBV28 and TRBJ2-7; D gene ambiguous. Germline V gene data show CDR1 as MDHEN and CDR2 as SYDVKM. This CDR3 comprises 12 residues. Trimming stripped 2 bases from V and 3 bases from J, with 5 bases between. CDR3 residues: CASSLRLYEQYF. CDR3 sequence (DNA): TGTGCCAGCAGTTTAAGACTCTACGAGCAGTACTTC.